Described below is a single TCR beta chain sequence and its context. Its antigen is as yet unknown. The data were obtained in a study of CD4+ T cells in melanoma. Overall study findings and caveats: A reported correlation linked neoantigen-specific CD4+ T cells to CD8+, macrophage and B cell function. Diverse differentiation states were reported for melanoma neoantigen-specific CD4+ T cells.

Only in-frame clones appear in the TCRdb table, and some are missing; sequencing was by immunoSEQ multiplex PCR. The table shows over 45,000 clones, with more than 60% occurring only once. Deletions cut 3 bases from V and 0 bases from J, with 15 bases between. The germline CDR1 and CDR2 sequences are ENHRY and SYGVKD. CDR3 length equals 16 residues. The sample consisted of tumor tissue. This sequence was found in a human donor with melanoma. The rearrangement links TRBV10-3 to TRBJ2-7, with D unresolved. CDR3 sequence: CAISDPTSSNSYEQYF. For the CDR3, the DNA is TGTGCCATCAGTGATCCGACCTCGAGCAACTCCTACGAGCAGTACTTC.